This passage covers 21 T cell receptor beta chains from one sample sequenced in a study of T cells in Graves' hyperthyroidism and ophthalmopathy. Researchers took RNA transcripts and amplified the TCR beta CDR3 regions from them. First-round RT-PCR with HTBI primers amplified the TCR CDR3 region. In TCRdb, the multiplex PCR reads were re-called with MiXCR into one record per CDR3 protein. There are about 290,000 distinct CDR3 sequences in the sample; 13% occur only once, and 7.5% to 8% lies in the top ten. Sequenced sample: blood. These receptors all stem from a woman in her twenties or thirties with Graves' hyperthyroidism that later progressed to Graves' ophthalmopathy.

The sample holds many counts of this clonotype. The rearrangement joins TRBV28 to TRBJ2-6; D may be TRBD2 (6 bases). This CDR3 region has 17 residues. The germline V gene encodes CDR1 MDHEN and CDR2 SYDVKM. Trimming took off 5 bases at V and 10 bases at J, with 24 bases between the two ends. CDR3 DNA: TGTGCCAGCAGTCAGATGGGAGGAACTGGGCATTTTAACGTCCTGACTTTC. Its protein product is CASSQMGGTGHFNVLTF. Based on the CDR3 plus reference TRBV28 and TRBJ2-6, the full variable domain is DVKVTQSSRYLVKRTGEKVFLECVQDMDHENMFWYRQDPGLGLRLIYFSYDVKMKEKGDIPEGYSVSREKKERFSLILESASTNQTSMYLCASSQMGGTGHFNVLTFGAGSRLTVL.

The rearrangement uses TRBV2 and TRBJ1-5, with a possible D match to TRBD1 (5 bases). The CDR3 extends over 14 amino acids. The germline gives CDR1 SNHLY, CDR2 FYNNEI. The V gene lost 4 bases and the J gene lost 4 bases, with 11 bases spanning the gap. CDR3 loop: CASSALDKNQPQHF. The CDR3 DNA follows: TGTGCCAGCAGTGCGTTGGACAAAAATCAGCCCCAGCATTTT. The full variable domain, rest sourced from reference TRBV2 and TRBJ1-5, is EPEVTQTPSHQVTQMGQEVILRCVPISNHLYFYWYRQILGQKVEFLVSFYNNEISEKSEIFDDQFSVERPDGSNFTLKIRSTKLEDSAMYFCASSALDKNQPQHFGDGTRLSIL.

This clonotype has at least ten counts. V and J are TRBV20-1 and TRBJ2-7; possibly TRBD1 or TRBD2 for D (5 bases each). V lost 0 bases and J 4 bases, leaving 19 bases between the germline ends. Looked up from germline, CDR1 is DFQATT and CDR2 is SNEGSKA (reference sequence). This CDR3 contains 16 residues. CDR3 sequence reads: CSARDQAGTRVYEQYF. The CDR3 DNA sequence: TGCAGTGCTAGAGATCAGGCAGGGACCAGGGTTTACGAGCAGTACTTC.

The chain links TRBV6-2 or TRBV6-3 to TRBJ2-5, with TRBD1 matching 9 bases. This CDR3 is built from 15 residues. V was clipped by 2 bases and J by 4 bases; unmatched bases: 5. Germline V gene data show CDR1 as MNHEY and CDR2 as SVGEGT. The CDR3 DNA reads TGTGCCAGCAGTTACAAGGGACAGGGAGGAGAGACCCAGTACTTC. Its translation: CASSYKGQGGETQYF.

Only one count was recorded for this clonotype. The chain combines TRBV30 with TRBJ2-2; D is uncertain. The V end was cut by 3 bases, the J end by 2 bases, with 4 bases between. The CDR3 covers 12 residues. Germline assignment: CDR1 GTSNPN and CDR2 SVGIG (reference sequence). Here the CDR3 reads CAWSGNTGELFF. In nucleotides, the CDR3 is TGTGCCTGGAGCGGTAACACCGGGGAGCTGTTTTTT.

V is TRBV5-8 and J is TRBJ1-2, with 8 bases identical to TRBD1. This CDR3 is built from 13 residues. With 5 bases clipped from V and 8 bases from J, the junction kept 8 bases outside the gene matches. The V gene's germline CDR1 is SGHTS and CDR2 YDEGEE. This chain's CDR3 is CASRPGTGSGYTF. The DNA for the CDR3 is TGTGCCAGCAGACCCGGGACAGGCAGCGGCTACACCTTC.

The rearrangement links TRBV12-3 or TRBV12-4 to TRBJ1-3; a weak D match, TRBD1 (5 bases). CDR3 length equals 12 residues. V dropped 5 bases and J dropped 8 bases, with 10 bases sitting between them. The CDR3 spells CASSPRADTIYF. For the CDR3, the DNA is TGTGCCAGCAGTCCCAGGGCGGACACCATATATTTT.

Remarks on this clonotype: A much larger clone sits a single nucleotide away, making a read error possible. The chain carries TRBV7-2 and TRBJ2-5, with D maybe TRBD2 (7 bases). Germline V gene sequence: CDR1 SGHTA, CDR2 FQGNSA. The CDR3 runs to 16 residues. The CDR3 coding sequence is TGTGCCAACAGCCCTGGGGGGGCCTACTCCCAAGAGACCCAGTACTTC. This translates into CANSPGGAYSQETQYF.

Many counts were recorded for this clonotype. Here the CDR3 reads CATERRGTGEAFF. DNA for the CDR3: TGTGCCACTGAAAGGAGAGGGACTGGAGAAGCTTTCTTT. This chain joins TRBV2 and TRBJ1-1; D may be TRBD1 (5 bases). V lost 10 bases and J 8 bases, leaving 20 bases between the germline ends. Germline CDR1 SNHLY, CDR2 FYNNEI. CDR3 size: 13 residues.

Note on this clonotype: This may be a read error, as it is one base from a much larger clone. This chain uses TRBV6-2 or TRBV6-3 with TRBJ2-7, with 9 bases that match TRBD1. The J call may be wrong; the DNA end is better matched by TRBJ2-1. CDR3 size: 15 residues. CDR1 is MNHEY and CDR2 is SVGEGT in the germline V gene. Here the CDR3 DNA reads TGTGCCAGCAGTACAGGGGGCCGCACCTCCTACGAGCAGTTCTTC. This sequence encodes CASSTGGRTSYEQFF.

This clonotype was seen repeatedly, ten times or more. V gene TRBV5-1 combines with J gene TRBJ1-1, with D perhaps TRBD1 (5 bases). V was trimmed by 1 base and J by 0 bases, leaving 16 bases between them. The length of the CDR3 is 17 residues. CDR1 SGHRS and CDR2 YFSETQ come from the germline V gene. CDR3 sequence: CASSLTGTGPLNTEAFF. For the CDR3, the DNA is TGCGCCAGCAGCTTGACTGGGACGGGACCTCTGAACACTGAAGCTTTCTTT.

This clonotype occurred many times. CDR3 nucleotide sequence: TGCGCCAGCAGCCAAGACCTCAGCTCACCCCTCCACTTT. Encoded protein: CASSQDLSSPLHF. The chain uses TRBV5-1 and TRBJ1-6; D is uncertain. Germline assignment: CDR1 SGHRS and CDR2 YFSETQ. The CDR3 spans 13 residues. Between the trimmed V and J ends, which lost 4 bases and 10 bases, there was a span of 12 bases.

This clonotype was picked up many times. The chain links TRBV28 to TRBJ1-5; TRBD1 agrees at 9 bases. The germline CDR1 and CDR2 sequences are MDHEN and SYDVKM. There are 16 residues in the CDR3. J lost 4 bases, V lost 2 bases, and 6 bases had no gene match. The CDR3: CASSLEQGAGNQPQHF. Written as DNA, the CDR3 is TGTGCCAGCAGTTTAGAACAGGGGGCTGGTAATCAGCCCCAGCATTTT.

This rearrangement joins TRBV24-1 to TRBJ2-1; the D is unclear. With 2 bases removed from V and 2 bases from J, the gap between germline ends came to 3 bases. Germline assignment: CDR1 KGHDR and CDR2 SFDVKD. The CDR3 runs 13 residues. In DNA form, the CDR3 reads TGTGCCACCAGTGATTCTCCCTACAATGAGCAGTTCTTC. This gives the protein CATSDSPYNEQFF.

This clonotype has a count of ten or more. V is TRBV18 and J is TRBJ1-1; unclear D gene. This CDR3 spans 13 amino acids. CDR1 KGHSH and CDR2 LQKENI come from the germline V gene. V shed 2 bases and J shed 0 bases, with 4 bases lying between them. In nucleotides, the CDR3 is TGTGCCAGCTCACCATCAGTGAACACTGAAGCTTTCTTT. Residues: CASSPSVNTEAFF.

This clonotype was picked up many times. This chain joins TRBV20-1 and TRBJ2-1, with TRBD1 identical over 7 bases. J was trimmed by 4 bases and V by 1 base; bases with no gene match: 13. This CDR3 is built from 17 residues. Germline V gene lookup returns CDR1 DFQATT and CDR2 SNEGSKA (reference sequence). This chain's CDR3 is CSARGLTGLKVYNEQFF. In DNA form, the CDR3 reads TGCAGTGCTAGAGGCCTGACAGGGTTAAAAGTTTACAATGAGCAGTTCTTC.

This clonotype was seen at least ten times. The chain couples TRBV6-1 to TRBJ1-5, with 7 bases identical to TRBD1. The J segment lost 6 bases and the V segment lost 5 bases, leaving 10 bases of the junction unmatched. The CDR3 has 15 amino acids. The germline V gene encodes CDR1 MNHNS and CDR2 SASEGT. The CDR3: CASSPWAGGVQPQHF. The CDR3 DNA reads as TGTGCCAGCAGTCCGTGGGCAGGGGGTGTTCAGCCCCAGCATTTT.

The rearrangement links TRBV20-1 to TRBJ1-3, with a possible D match to TRBD1 (5 bases). The CDR3 is 14 amino acids. CDR1 DFQATT and CDR2 SNEGSKA come from the germline V gene (reference sequence). Deletions cut 5 bases from V and 0 bases from J, with 11 bases between. The DNA for the CDR3 is TGCAGTGCTTCAGGGTGGGGCTCTGGAAACACCATATATTTT. Its translation: CSASGWGSGNTIYF.

For this clonotype: A much larger clone differs by one base, so this may be a read error. V and J are TRBV7-2 and TRBJ2-1; 7 nucleotides align to TRBD1. The germline V gene has CDR1 SGHTA and CDR2 FQGNSA. This CDR3 has 15 amino acids. As DNA, the CDR3 is TGTGCCAGCAGCTTACCCCTGGGACAGTACAATGGGCAGTTCTTC. It yields the protein CASSLPLGQYNGQFF.

The V gene is TRBV7-6, the J gene TRBJ2-6; no clear D gene. This CDR3 spans 14 amino acids. Germline CDR1 SGHVS, CDR2 FNYEAQ. The V end was cut by 1 base, the J end by 2 bases, with 3 bases between. CDR3 sequence (DNA): TGTGCCAGCAGCTTAGACACTGGGGCCAACGTCCTGACTTTC. Residues: CASSLDTGANVLTF.

This clonotype occurred many times. This chain connects TRBV4-1 to TRBJ2-7; TRBD2 matches at 9 bases. The CDR3 sequence is 14 residues long. CDR1 is MGHRA, CDR2 YSYEKL, per germline. The V and J ends lost 5 bases and 3 bases, in that order; junction bases with no gene match: 5. The CDR3 sequence: CASSDAGGLYEQYF. CDR3 coding DNA: TGCGCCAGCAGCGACGCGGGAGGGCTCTACGAGCAGTACTTC.